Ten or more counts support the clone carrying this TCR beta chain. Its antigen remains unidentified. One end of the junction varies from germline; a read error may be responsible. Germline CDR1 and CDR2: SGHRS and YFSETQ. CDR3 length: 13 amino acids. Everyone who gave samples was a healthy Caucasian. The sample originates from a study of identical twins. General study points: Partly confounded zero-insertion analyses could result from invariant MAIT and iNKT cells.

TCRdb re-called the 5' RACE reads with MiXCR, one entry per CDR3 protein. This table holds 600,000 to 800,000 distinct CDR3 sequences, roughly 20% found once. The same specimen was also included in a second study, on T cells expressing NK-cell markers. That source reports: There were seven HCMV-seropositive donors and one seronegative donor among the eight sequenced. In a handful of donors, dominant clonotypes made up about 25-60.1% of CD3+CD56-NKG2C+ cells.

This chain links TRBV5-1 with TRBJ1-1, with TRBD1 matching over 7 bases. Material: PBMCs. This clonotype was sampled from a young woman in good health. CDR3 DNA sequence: TGTGCCAGCAGCTTACAGGGGTACACTGAAGCTTTCTTT. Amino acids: CASSLQGYTEAFF.